Listed here are 22 T cell receptor beta chains from one sample, sequenced in a study of cytomegalovirus exposure and HLA in healthy donors. PCR primers comprised 60 Vbeta and 13 Jbeta primers. TCRdb's copy holds only in-frame clones and misses some; the assay was immunoSEQ multiplex PCR. The sample contains roughly 140,000 clones, nearly 80% of which appear only once. The sequencing sample was made of PBMCs. All receptors come from a male donor in good health and CMV-seronegative.

This clone was seen only a few times. The rearrangement links TRBV18 to TRBJ2-7, with D perhaps matching TRBD1 (5 bases). The CDR3 runs to 13 residues. Germline CDR1 reads KGHSH; CDR2 reads LQKENI. Trimming removed 3 bases from V and 4 bases from J, with 10 bases in between. The CDR3, as DNA: TGTGCCAGCTCACCGTACAAGGGGTACGAGCAGTACTTC. As protein: CASSPYKGYEQYF.

The chain is built from TRBV6-5 and TRBJ1-2, with 9 bases that match TRBD1. With 2 bases clipped from V and 8 bases from J, the junction kept 9 bases outside the gene matches. Germline V gene lookup returns CDR1 MNHEY and CDR2 SVGAGI. The CDR3 has 15 residues. CDR3 in DNA: TGTGCCAGCAGTTACACGCCAACAGGGGGCTACGGCTACACCTTC. Amino acids: CASSYTPTGGYGYTF.

The table lists this clone with a count of one. The chain employs TRBV5-6 and TRBJ2-1; 7 bases align to TRBD2. Germline trimming cut 3 bases from V and 8 bases from J; bases unmatched to any gene: 11. Germline CDR1 reads SGHDT; CDR2 reads YYEEEE. The CDR3 has 15 residues. The CDR3: CASSSRGTTKDEQFF. CDR3 nucleotides: TGTGCCAGCAGCTCGCGTGGGACTACAAAGGATGAGCAGTTCTTC.

The V gene is TRBV29-1, the J gene TRBJ1-1; TRBD1 might be the D (6 bases). Trimming stripped 7 bases from V and 6 bases from J, with 18 bases between. CDR3 length: 13 residues. Germline CDR1 and CDR2: SQVTM and ANQGSEA. This CDR3 is CSGKRTEVSEAFF. Here the CDR3 DNA reads TGCAGCGGTAAGAGGACAGAGGTCTCTGAAGCTTTCTTT.

This chain uses TRBV5-1 with TRBJ1-1; tentatively, D is TRBD1 (5 bases). The CDR3 is 15 residues long. Deletions cut 8 bases from V and 1 base from J, with 18 bases between. Per the germline V gene, CDR1 is SGHRS and CDR2 is YFSETQ. The CDR3 DNA follows: TGCGCCAGTCGGTCTCCGGCGACAGAGAACACTGAAGCTTTCTTT. This translates into CASRSPATENTEAFF.

This sequence joins TRBV6-6 and TRBJ2-6; weak D call: TRBD1 (6 bases). This CDR3 contains 15 residues. The V and J ends lost 5 bases and 4 bases respectively, with 12 bases between them. The V gene's germline CDR1 is MNHNY and CDR2 SVGAGI (reference sequence). DNA of the CDR3: TGTGCCAGCAGTCCTACAGGGCAAGGGGCCAACGTCCTGACTTTC. Its translation is CASSPTGQGANVLTF.

The chain recombines TRBV12-5 with TRBJ2-1; 9 nucleotides align to TRBD1. Germline lookup yields CDR1 LGHNT and CDR2 FRNRAP. There are 17 residues in the CDR3. Trimming at V came to 6 bases and at J to 0 bases, leaving 9 bases not matched to a gene. The CDR3 loop is CASGAPTGGASYNEQFF. CDR3 coding DNA: TGTGCTAGTGGCGCCCCGACAGGGGGGGCCTCCTACAATGAGCAGTTCTTC.

The chain recombines TRBV2 with TRBJ2-5; D gene unclear. The DNA end is a closer match to TRBJ2-7, so the J assignment may be wrong. CDR3 length: 14 amino acids. Germline V lookup: CDR1 SNHLY, CDR2 FYNNEI. The CDR3: CASSVERRSYEQYF. The CDR3 nucleotides are TGTGCCAGCAGTGTCGAGCGCCGCTCCTACGAGCAGTACTTC.

The chain joins TRBV2 to TRBJ2-5, with TRBD1 identical over 7 bases. The J call may be faulty, since TRBJ2-7 better matches the DNA end. The germline V gene encodes CDR1 SNHLY and CDR2 FYNNEI. This CDR3 contains 15 residues. CDR3 protein: CASTLPTGLSYEQYF. The DNA for the CDR3 is TGTGCCAGCACCCTTCCGACAGGGCTTTCCTACGAGCAGTACTTC.

The CDR3 sequence: CAWSVFEAQYF. The CDR3 nucleotides are TGTGCCTGGAGTGTATTCGAGGCGCAGTATTTT. This chain joins TRBV30 and TRBJ2-3; D is undetermined. Germline loops: CDR1 GTSNPN, CDR2 SVGIG (reference sequence). The CDR3 is 11 amino acids. V gave up 0 bases and J gave up 10 bases, with 8 bases separating them.

This chain connects TRBV6-5 to TRBJ2-7; the match to TRBD1 covers 7 bases. The CDR3 contains 15 residues. Germline values: CDR1 MNHEY, CDR2 SVGAGI. The V and J ends lost 5 bases and 0 bases, in that order; junction bases with no gene match: 7. This chain's CDR3 is CASSTPRTGSYEQYF. CDR3 DNA sequence: TGTGCCAGCAGTACCCCCAGGACAGGCTCCTACGAGCAGTACTTC.

This chain uses TRBV7-9 with TRBJ2-1; 10 bases fit TRBD2. Germline V gene lookup returns CDR1 SEHNR and CDR2 FQNEAQ (reference sequence). The CDR3 covers 18 residues. J was trimmed by 3 bases and V by 1 base; bases with no gene match: 9. As DNA, the CDR3 is TGTGCCAGCAGCTTAGGTAGCGGGGGGCCGGGGGGCTACAATGAGCAGTTCTTC. Its protein is CASSLGSGGPGGYNEQFF.

The chain employs TRBV7-7 and TRBJ2-1, with TRBD2 matching over 10 bases. This CDR3 has 17 amino acids. V lost 1 base, J lost 4 bases, and 7 bases stayed unmatched. Germline V lookup: CDR1 SSHAT, CDR2 FNYEAQ (reference sequence). CDR3 coding DNA: TGTGCCAGCAGCTTAGGGAGAGCGGGGGGGCTTTACAATGAGCAGTTCTTC. This translates into CASSLGRAGGLYNEQFF. Full variable domain (outside the CDR3, taken from reference TRBV7-7 and TRBJ2-1): GAGVSQSPRYKVTKRGQDVTLRCDPISSHATLYWYQQALGQGPEFLTYFNYEAQPDKSGLPSDRFSAERPEGSISTLTIQRTEQRDSAMYRCASSLGRAGGLYNEQFFGPGTRLTVL.

A single count supports this clone. One end of the junction does not line up with germline, which may come from a read error. J is TRBJ2-3 and V is TRBV19; D is uncertain. This CDR3 is built from 10 residues. The germline gives CDR1 LNHDA, CDR2 SQIVND (reference sequence). CDR3 nucleotides: TGTGCCAGTAGCAGAGATACGCAGTATTTT. Translated, it gives CASSRDTQYF.

A single count supports this clone. The rearrangement uses TRBV16 and TRBJ1-1, with D perhaps TRBD1 (6 bases). The V end lost 5 bases, the J end lost 5 bases, and 12 bases lay between the germline ends. The CDR3 extends over 13 amino acids. Germline CDR1 is KGHSY and CDR2 is FQNENV. CDR3 in amino acids: CASSTGRGTEAFF. CDR3 nucleotide sequence: TGTGCCAGCAGCACAGGGAGGGGGACTGAAGCTTTCTTT.

The chain joins TRBV7-9 to TRBJ2-6, with TRBD1 matching 7 bases. V dropped 6 bases and J dropped 0; count of bases not matched to a gene: 5. Germline CDR1 reads SEHNR; CDR2 reads FQNEAQ (reference sequence). The CDR3 covers 16 residues. CDR3 residues: CASRGTVFSGANVLTF. For the CDR3, the DNA is TGTGCCAGCAGGGGGACAGTTTTCTCTGGGGCCAACGTCCTGACTTTC.

The chain couples TRBV4-3 to TRBJ1-3; D is undetermined. V was pared by 2 bases and J by 3 bases, with 14 bases between. Germline-derived CDR1 and CDR2 are LGHNA and YSLEER. This CDR3 has 16 residues. DNA for the CDR3: TGCGCCAGCAGCCAATCCGGGATGCCGAGTGGAAACACCATATATTTT. This codes for CASSQSGMPSGNTIYF.

The chain carries TRBV5-4 and TRBJ1-1; D is uncertain. Germline assignment: CDR1 SGHNT and CDR2 YYREEE (reference sequence). This CDR3 contains 15 residues. Trimming pared 0 bases from V and 1 base from J, leaving 10 bases between. In nucleotides, the CDR3 is TGTGCCAGCAGCTTGGGGGTTAGAGGGAACACTGAAGCTTTCTTT. Protein sequence: CASSLGVRGNTEAFF. Full variable domain (remainder filled in from reference TRBV5-4 and TRBJ1-1): ETGVTQSPTHLIKTRGQQVTLRCSSQSGHNTVSWYQQALGQGPQFIFQYYREEENGRGNFPPRFSGLQFPNYSSELNVNALELDDSALYLCASSLGVRGNTEAFFGQGTRLTVV.

The chain combines TRBV6-5 with TRBJ2-1, with 8 bases that match TRBD1. Germline CDR1 MNHEY, CDR2 SVGAGI. The CDR3 length is 13 residues. V shed 7 bases and J 10 bases; nucleotides not matched to a gene: 9. Here the CDR3 DNA reads TGTGCCAGCACCCTGTCAGGGGGCCGGGAGCAGTTCTTC. This gives the protein CASTLSGGREQFF.

The CDR3 DNA reads as TGTGCCTGGAGAGTTAACAGGGAGAACACTGAAGCTTTCTTT. This sequence encodes CAWRVNRENTEAFF. This chain joins TRBV30 and TRBJ1-1; D perhaps matches TRBD1 (6 bases). Germline CDR1 GTSNPN, CDR2 SVGIG (reference sequence). CDR3 length equals 14 residues. Trimming stripped 3 bases from V and 1 base from J, with 12 bases between.

This clone was seen a handful of times. V gene TRBV5-4 combines with J gene TRBJ1-4; D may be TRBD1 (6 bases). CDR3 length: 15 residues. The V gene's germline CDR1 is SGHNT and CDR2 YYREEE (reference sequence). Trimming stripped 3 bases from V and 0 bases from J, with 9 bases between. The DNA of the CDR3 is TGTGCCAGCAGCTGGGGGGGCACAACTAATGAAAAACTGTTTTTT. Translated: CASSWGGTTNEKLFF.

The CDR3 is CASSYGAEANYGYTF. DNA for the CDR3: TGTGCCAGCAGTTACGGGGCAGAAGCTAACTATGGCTACACCTTC. This rearrangement joins TRBV6-5 to TRBJ1-2, with D possibly TRBD1 on 5 matching bases. V lost 2 bases to trimming and J lost 0 bases, with 10 bases between them. The CDR3 consists of 15 residues. Germline lookup yields CDR1 MNHEY and CDR2 SVGAGI.